The T cell receptor beta chain under discussion was sequenced for a study of Ad26.COV2.S vaccination and SARS-CoV-2 variants. Regarding the study as a whole: From the TCR breadth and depth analyses, total T cell responses may have been underestimated.

As to this clone: Its antigen is currently unknown.

Regarding treatment: roughly 20 received Ad26.COV2.S at low or high dose, single or two shots; about 5 received placebo; per-sample allocation not given. Day 63 after the first injection of vaccine or placebo was the sampling time. Sequenced by immunoSEQ multiplex PCR; TCRdb stores in-frame clones only, minus some. Of 380,000 or so clones in the sample, 88% are singletons; the top ten hold around 6.4%. Between the trimmed V and J ends, which lost 5 bases and 0 bases, there was a span of 20 bases. CDR1 is MNHEY and CDR2 is SVGEGT in the germline V gene. The CDR3 runs to 18 residues. The chain recombines TRBV6-2 or TRBV6-3 with TRBJ1-5; a possible D gene is TRBD1 (6 bases). The clonotype originates from a person aged 18-60 years who received the Ad26.COV2.S COVID-19 vaccine or a placebo. The sequencing here drew on peripheral blood, taken in a trial of Ad26.COV2.S vaccine versus placebo. This chain's CDR3 is CASSNEQGLVRSNQPQHF. CDR3 sequence (DNA): TGTGCCAGCAGTAACGAACAGGGTTTGGTACGTAGCAATCAGCCCCAGCATTTT.